The 9 T cell receptor beta chains in this list originate from one sample, sequenced in a study of T cells in Graves' hyperthyroidism and ophthalmopathy. TCR beta CDR3 region amplification was performed from RNA transcripts. Initially, a first-round RT-PCR of the TCR CDR3 employed the HTBI primer set. MiXCR, applied by TCRdb to the multiplex PCR reads, yields one record per CDR3 protein. The table includes some 570,000 distinct CDR3 sequences, 12% to 15% detected once. The material sequenced was blood. The receptors derive from a woman under 30 with Graves' ophthalmopathy.

This clonotype showed up just a few times. The rearrangement links TRBV27 to TRBJ1-3, with D perhaps TRBD1 (6 bases). The germline V and J ends were trimmed by 5 bases and 0 bases, with 14 bases remaining between them. CDR3 length equals 16 residues. CDR1 MNHEY and CDR2 SMNVEV come from the germline V gene (reference sequence). CDR3 amino acids: CASSPGDNLSGNTIYF. The CDR3 DNA is TGTGCCAGCAGTCCGGGGGACAACCTCTCTGGAAACACCATATATTTT.

In its sample, this clonotype was seen many times. The chain couples TRBV4-1 to TRBJ2-2; D might be TRBD2 (5 bases). Germline CDR1 reads MGHRA; CDR2 reads YSYEKL. The CDR3 runs 15 residues. The V end lost 5 bases, the J end lost 1 base, and 11 bases lay between the germline ends. The CDR3 protein is CASSRAGLNTGELFF. The CDR3 coding sequence is TGCGCCAGCAGCAGGGCGGGTTTGAACACCGGGGAGCTGTTTTTT.

This clonotype occurred many times. The chain has TRBV30 and TRBJ2-7; 9 nucleotides agree with TRBD1. The CDR3 extends over 14 amino acids. The germline CDR1 and CDR2 sequences are GTSNPN and SVGIG (reference sequence). V lost 1 base and J lost 3; bases outside the gene matches: 4. The CDR3 here is CAWSAGTGFYEQYF. For the CDR3, the DNA is TGTGCCTGGAGTGCCGGGACAGGGTTCTACGAGCAGTACTTC.

Many counts were recorded for this clonotype. The chain uses TRBV12-3 or TRBV12-4 and TRBJ2-7; the match to TRBD2 covers 9 bases. J gave up 2 bases and V 3 bases, and 2 bases lay outside the gene matches. The CDR3 sequence is 14 residues long. The DNA for the CDR3 is TGTGCCAGCAGTTTGGGGACTAGCCCCTACGAGCAGTACTTC. The encoded protein is CASSLGTSPYEQYF.

This clonotype has ten or more counts. The chain combines TRBV7-2 with TRBJ2-5; 7 bases align to TRBD1. V trimming: 1 base; J trimming: 4 bases; junction bases outside the gene matches: 9. The germline gives CDR1 SGHTA, CDR2 FQGNSA. This CDR3 is 16 amino acids long. The CDR3 region has the DNA TGTGCCAGCAGCTTAGGGGACAGACGAGCGAGAGAGACCCAGTACTTC. Protein: CASSLGDRRARETQYF.

The rearrangement links TRBV19 to TRBJ2-1; D is unresolved. Per germline, CDR1 LNHDA and CDR2 SQIVND (reference sequence). The CDR3 is 11 residues long. V gave up 4 bases and J gave up 10 bases, with 8 bases separating them. The CDR3 region has the DNA TGTGCCAGTAGTACGGAAGGGGAGCAGTTCTTC. Protein sequence: CASSTEGEQFF. The whole variable domain, filled in from reference TRBV19 and TRBJ2-1, reads DGGITQSPKYLFRKEGQNVTLSCEQNLNHDAMYWYRQDPGQGLRLIYYSQIVNDFQKGDIAEGYSVSREKKESFPLTVTSAQKNPTAFYLCASSTEGEQFFGPGTRLTVL.

This clonotype occurred many times. CDR3 sequence (DNA): TGTGCCAGCAGCCCAGGGACGCCGGGTTCACCCCTCCACTTT. Its protein product is CASSPGTPGSPLHF. V is TRBV6-1 and J is TRBJ1-6, with a tentative D call TRBD1 (5 bases). Germline CDR1 and CDR2: MNHNS and SASEGT. Trimming cost V 6 bases and J 9 bases, with 15 bases left between them. The CDR3 runs to 14 residues.

This clonotype was seen repeatedly, ten times or more. DNA of the CDR3: TGTGCCAGCAGCTTAGGGGTTGTGGGCAGGGGCTCCGAGCAGTACTTC. It yields the protein CASSLGVVGRGSEQYF. This chain connects TRBV7-2 to TRBJ2-7; the D gene is possibly TRBD1 (6 bases). This CDR3 contains 16 residues. V was cut by 1 base and J by 6 bases, with 19 bases left in between. CDR1 is SGHTA, CDR2 FQGNSA, per germline.

The chain combines TRBV12-5 with TRBJ2-3, with D unclear. The V gene lost 2 bases and the J gene lost 6 bases, with 18 bases spanning the gap. The CDR3 is made up of 16 amino acids. Germline V gene data show CDR1 as LGHNT and CDR2 as FRNRAP. The CDR3: CASGLKRVGMSDTQYF. As DNA, the CDR3 is TGTGCTAGTGGTTTGAAACGAGTGGGGATGTCGGATACGCAGTATTTT.